This is a list of T cell receptor beta chains from one sample in a study of blood T cell repertoires in COVID-19. Clones were read by immunoSEQ multiplex PCR, and TCRdb kept only the in-frame ones, dropping some. Of approximately 290,000 clones in the sample, approximately 90% were seen once. Sequenced material: peripheral blood. These receptors all stem from a woman aged 25 to 39 with COVID-19, enrolled during active disease. Both conserved end residues are part of each CDR3. D genes are given only for firm matches. Clone size is not always given. Where it is, it says once, few, many or a class for expanded clones.

.	.	TRBV2	TRBJ2-2	TGTGCCAGCAGTGAAGATCGCTTTAGCAGGGCGAACACCGGGGAGCTGTTTTTT	CASSEDRFSRANTGELFF
few	TRBD1	TRBV30	TRBJ1-1	TGTGCCTGGAGCGGACAGGGGAGCACTGAAGCTTTCTTT	CAWSGQGSTEAFF
.	TRBD2	TRBV20-1	TRBJ2-7	TGCAGTGCTAGTCGGGGGGGATCCTACGAGCAGTACTTC	CSASRGGSYEQYF
.	.	TRBV4-1	TRBJ1-2	TGCGCCAGCAGCCAAGCCCCAGGACAGTTAGCTAACTATGGCTACACCTTC	CASSQAPGQLANYGYTF
once	.	TRBV11-2	TRBJ2-1	TGTGCCAGCAACCCCCACCTGGCGGACAATGAGCAGTTCTTC	CASNPHLADNEQFF
.	.	TRBV27	TRBJ1-6	TGTGCCAGCAGTAGCGGCGCAGGTGGCTCCTATAATTCACCCCTCCACTTT	CASSSGAGGSYNSPLHF
.	.	TRBV6-1	TRBJ1-2	TGTGCCAGCAGTGAAGCGCAAACAGGGAGCTATGGCTACACCTTC	CASSEAQTGSYGYTF
.	.	TRBV30	TRBJ1-2	TGTGCCTGGAGTGTACCAGGACTAGCTAACTATGGCTACACCTTC	CAWSVPGLANYGYTF
.	TRBD1	TRBV30	TRBJ1-2	TGTGCCTCGGACAGGGGGTACGGCTACACCTTC	CASDRGYGYTF
.	TRBD1	TRBV29-1	TRBJ1-4	TGCAGCGTTGAAAGGGGGACAGATACTAATGAAAAACTGTTTTTT	CSVERGTDTNEKLFF
.	.	TRBV18	TRBJ1-1	TGTGCCAGCTCCCTGGCCTTGAGTAGGGGCACTGAAGCTTTCTTT	CASSLALSRGTEAFF
.	.	TRBV9	TRBJ2-5	TGTGCCAGCAGCGTGACAGGCCAAGAGACCCAGTACTTC	CASSVTGQETQYF
.	TRBD1	TRBV5-5	TRBJ2-7	TGTGCCAGCAGTTCCGGGACAGGGACCTACGAGCAGTACTTC	CASSSGTGTYEQYF